This TCR beta chain was identified in a study of T cells after yellow fever vaccination (dated by TCRdb to between 2018 and 2021). About the investigation overall: Staining for CD3, CD45RA, CCR7 and CD95 was used to sort memory subsets (EM, EMRA, CM and Tscm) on a BD FACS Aria III. The SMART-Seq v4 Ultra Low Input RNA kit was used to prepare libraries from fractions with low cell numbers. Sorting of memory subsets took place on days 0, 15 and 45 and at 18 months after primary vaccination, as well as on days 0, 15 and 45 after the 30-year booster. Bulk PBMC replicates and cell subsets were isolated from blood drawn at multiple timepoints before and after both primary and secondary immunization. Two healthy male donors made up the cohort, one aged 18 to 29 years and the other aged 30 to 40 years. To follow T-cell clones before and after primary and booster YFV17D yellow fever vaccination, bulk TCR alpha and beta repertoires were sequenced over time. Broad study findings and their caveats: A small fraction of clonotypes showed up in both the CD4 and CD8 compartments, probably as a result of convergent recombination. After the booster, most clones that had expanded after primary vaccination were detected again (approximately 95% of CD4 and 88% of CD8), suggesting broad maintenance of memory. Only a couple of donors were included in the study, so the extent to which the findings can be generalized is limited. In the sorted memory subsets on day 0, nearly all vaccine-responding clonotypes were below the level of detection. The secondary T-cell response was found to be weaker but faster than the primary response, with a peak reached on day 5 rather than on day 15. Because abundant contaminating clonotypes from the bulk population could be contained in FACS-sorted repertoires, computational filtering was required.

Unmatched junction bases come to 18, with V trimmed by 4 bases and J by 5 bases. Taken from the germline V gene (reference sequence), the CDR1 and CDR2 loops are GTSNPN and SVGIG. Including the terminal cysteine and phenylalanine, the CDR3 comprises 18 residues. The CDR3 DNA has 54 bases and is translated from base 1. TCR cDNA was made using 5'RACE template switching, a step that added a universal primer site and unique molecular identifiers. Priming for cDNA synthesis came from both the TCR alpha and TCR beta constant segments. Two PCR steps were used to amplify libraries, with sample barcodes and sequencing adapters being added in the second step. Sequencing of libraries was performed on Illumina HiSeq 2500 (2x100 bp) or NovaSeq (2x150 bp). The paper's processing steps were these. MIGEC was used to demultiplex reads and collapse the reads into UMI consensus sequences, and MiXCR was used for V(D)J alignment. Vaccine-responding clonotypes were identified with edgeR using replicate PBMC samples, with FDR below 0.01 and a log2 fold change above 5 up to day 15 being required. Each bulk clonotype received a CD4 or CD8 identity based on whether the sequenced CD4 or CD8 repertoire contained that clonotype at higher abundance. To estimate how each clone was distributed across memory phenotypes, clonotype frequencies in memory subsets were weighted by FACS-sorted cell numbers. TCRdb itself trimmed the public reads at Q25 with fastp, ran MiXCR and retained productive beta chains. Each CDR3 protein appears once, grouped with its most common genes and DNA. TCRdb's processing, not the authors' own work, is the source of the V and J calls. The table for this sample lists fewer than 20,000 distinct CDR3 sequences; about 4% of them were counted only once. Of the sample, about 0.4% falls within the top ten clones.

The treatment or condition label of this sample denotes: live attenuated yellow fever vaccine strain. PBMCs were isolated from peripheral blood using a standard Ficoll-Paque protocol. RNA from sorted memory subsets was extracted with the RNeasy Micro Kit. This clonotype was seen ten or more times. Base-call qualities are not available, and no considerably larger clone is one nucleotide away. The source material was PBMCs, either bulk or a sorted T-cell subset (CD4+, CD8+, memory, or dextramer-sorted; not recorded which), sampled 15 days after the yellow fever booster vaccination. The TCR comes from a man aged 25-40 years who received the YFV17D yellow fever vaccine. The sequence is built from TRBV30 and TRBJ2-7, with 12 bases in between that match TRBD2. The base sequence is TGTGCCTGGAAGGTAGAGCGGACTAGCGGGATGGGGATCAACGAGCAGTACTTC. It is translated as CAWKVERTSGMGINEQYF.